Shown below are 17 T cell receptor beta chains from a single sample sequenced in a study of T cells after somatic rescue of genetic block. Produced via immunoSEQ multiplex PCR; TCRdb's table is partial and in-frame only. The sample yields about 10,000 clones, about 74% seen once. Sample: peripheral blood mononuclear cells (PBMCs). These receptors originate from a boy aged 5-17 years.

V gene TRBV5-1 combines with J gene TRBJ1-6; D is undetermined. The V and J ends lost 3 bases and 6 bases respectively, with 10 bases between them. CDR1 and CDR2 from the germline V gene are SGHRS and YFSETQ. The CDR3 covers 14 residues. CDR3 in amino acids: CASSYRLFNSPLHF. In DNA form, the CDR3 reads TGCGCCAGCAGCTATCGGCTCTTTAATTCACCCCTCCACTTT. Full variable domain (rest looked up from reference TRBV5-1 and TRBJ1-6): KAGVTQTPRYLIKTRGQQVTLSCSPISGHRSVSWYQQTPGQGLQFLFEYFSETQRNKGNFPGRFSGRQFSNSRSEMNVSTLELGDSALYLCASSYRLFNSPLHFGNGTRLTVT.

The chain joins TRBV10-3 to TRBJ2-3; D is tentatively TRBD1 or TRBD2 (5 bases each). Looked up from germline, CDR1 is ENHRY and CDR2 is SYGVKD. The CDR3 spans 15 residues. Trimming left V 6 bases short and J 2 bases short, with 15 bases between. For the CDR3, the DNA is TGTGCCATCAGGTCCGGGACCGGATTCACAGATACGCAGTATTTT. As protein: CAIRSGTGFTDTQYF.

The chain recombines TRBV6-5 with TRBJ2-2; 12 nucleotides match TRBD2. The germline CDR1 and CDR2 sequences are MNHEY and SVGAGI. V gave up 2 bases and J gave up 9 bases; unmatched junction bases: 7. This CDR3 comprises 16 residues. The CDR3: CASSYARLAGERELFF. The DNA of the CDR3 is TGTGCCAGCAGTTACGCGAGACTAGCGGGAGAACGGGAGCTGTTTTTT.

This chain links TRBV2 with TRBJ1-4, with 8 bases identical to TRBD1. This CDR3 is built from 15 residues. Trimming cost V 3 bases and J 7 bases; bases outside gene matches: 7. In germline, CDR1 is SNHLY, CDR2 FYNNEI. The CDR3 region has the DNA TGTGCCAGCAGTGACCCGGACAGGGCCTTTGAAAAACTGTTTTTT. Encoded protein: CASSDPDRAFEKLFF.

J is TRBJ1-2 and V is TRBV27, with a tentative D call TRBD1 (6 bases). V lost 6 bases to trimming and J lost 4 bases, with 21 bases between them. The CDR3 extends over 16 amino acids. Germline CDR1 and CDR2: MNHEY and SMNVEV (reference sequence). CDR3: CASRGTSGGRGYGYTF. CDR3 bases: TGTGCCAGCAGGGGGACATCGGGCGGAAGGGGCTATGGCTACACCTTC.

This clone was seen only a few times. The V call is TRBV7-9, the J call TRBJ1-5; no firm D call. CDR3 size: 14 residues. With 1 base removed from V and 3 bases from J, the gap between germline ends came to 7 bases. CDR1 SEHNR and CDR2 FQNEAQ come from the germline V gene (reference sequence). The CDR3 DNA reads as TGTGCCAGCAGCTTAGTGGGTGCCAATCAGCCCCAGCATTTT. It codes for CASSLVGANQPQHF.

The CDR3 loop reads CASSRQEINTGELFF. The CDR3, as DNA: TGTGCCAGCAGCCGACAGGAGATTAACACCGGGGAGCTGTTTTTT. The chain carries TRBV7-9 and TRBJ2-2, with D possibly matching TRBD1 (6 bases). This CDR3 has 15 residues. Germline V gives CDR1 SEHNR, CDR2 FQNEAQ (reference sequence). The V end was cut by 5 bases, the J end by 2 bases, with 12 bases between.

The chain's CDR3 is CSALIPQDNEKLFF. Written as DNA, the CDR3 is TGCAGCGCTTTAATCCCGCAGGATAATGAAAAACTGTTTTTT. The rearrangement links TRBV29-1 to TRBJ1-4; D not certain. The germline V gene has CDR1 SQVTM and CDR2 ANQGSEA. The CDR3 sequence is 14 residues long. The ends were cut back, 7 bases at V and 4 bases at J, with 16 bases in the middle.

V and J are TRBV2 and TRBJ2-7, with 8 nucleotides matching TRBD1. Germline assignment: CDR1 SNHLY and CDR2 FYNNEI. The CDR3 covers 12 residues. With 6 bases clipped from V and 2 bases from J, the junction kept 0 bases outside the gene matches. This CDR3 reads CASRDRAYEQYF. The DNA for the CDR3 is TGTGCCAGCAGGGACAGGGCCTACGAGCAGTACTTC.

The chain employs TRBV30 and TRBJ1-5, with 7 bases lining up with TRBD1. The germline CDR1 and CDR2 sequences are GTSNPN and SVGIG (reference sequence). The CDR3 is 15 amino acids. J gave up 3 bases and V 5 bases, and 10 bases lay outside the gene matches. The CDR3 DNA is TGTGCCTGGGAAACTGGGACAGCCAACAATCAGCCCCAGCATTTT. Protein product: CAWETGTANNQPQHF.

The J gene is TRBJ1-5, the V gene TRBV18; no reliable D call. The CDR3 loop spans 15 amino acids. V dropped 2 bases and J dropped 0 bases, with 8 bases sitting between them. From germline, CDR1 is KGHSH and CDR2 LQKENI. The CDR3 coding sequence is TGTGCCAGCTCACCAAGAGAGGGTAGCAATCAGCCCCAGCATTTT. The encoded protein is CASSPREGSNQPQHF.

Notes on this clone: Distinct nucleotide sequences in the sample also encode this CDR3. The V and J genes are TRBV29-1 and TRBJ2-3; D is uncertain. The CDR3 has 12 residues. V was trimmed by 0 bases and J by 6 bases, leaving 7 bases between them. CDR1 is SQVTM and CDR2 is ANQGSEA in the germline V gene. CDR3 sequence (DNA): TGCAGCGTTGAAGATCCTGGGGATACGCAGTATTTT. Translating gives CSVEDPGDTQYF.

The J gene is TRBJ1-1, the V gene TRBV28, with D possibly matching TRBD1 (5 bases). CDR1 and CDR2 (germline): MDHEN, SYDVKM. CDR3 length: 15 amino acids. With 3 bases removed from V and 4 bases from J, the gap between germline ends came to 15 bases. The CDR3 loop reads CASSFGGEGFTEAFF. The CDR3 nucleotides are TGTGCCAGCAGTTTTGGGGGGGAGGGTTTCACTGAAGCTTTCTTT.

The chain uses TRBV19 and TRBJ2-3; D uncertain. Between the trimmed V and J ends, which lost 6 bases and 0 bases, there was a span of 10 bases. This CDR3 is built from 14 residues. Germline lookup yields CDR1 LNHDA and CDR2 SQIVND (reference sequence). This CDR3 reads CASRVVFSTDTQYF. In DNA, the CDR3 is TGTGCCAGTAGAGTAGTCTTCAGCACAGATACGCAGTATTTT.

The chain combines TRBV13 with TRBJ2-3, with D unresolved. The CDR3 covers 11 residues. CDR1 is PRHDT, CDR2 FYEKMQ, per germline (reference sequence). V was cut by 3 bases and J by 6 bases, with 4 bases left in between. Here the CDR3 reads CASSLEDTQYF. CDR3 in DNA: TGTGCCAGCAGCTTGGAGGATACGCAGTATTTT.

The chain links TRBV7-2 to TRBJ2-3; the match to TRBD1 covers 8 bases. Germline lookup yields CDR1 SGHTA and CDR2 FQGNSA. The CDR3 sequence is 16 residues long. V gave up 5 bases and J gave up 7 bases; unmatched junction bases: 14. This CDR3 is CASSPPGQERMNTQYF. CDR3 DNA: TGTGCCAGCAGCCCGCCGGGACAGGAGAGGATGAATACGCAGTATTTT.

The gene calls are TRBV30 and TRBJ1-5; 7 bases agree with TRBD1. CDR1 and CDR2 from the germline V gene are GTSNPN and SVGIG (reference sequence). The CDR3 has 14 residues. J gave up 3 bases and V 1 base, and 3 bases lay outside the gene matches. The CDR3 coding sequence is TGTGCCTGGAGTGGGGGACAGCTCAATCAGCCCCAGCATTTT. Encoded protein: CAWSGGQLNQPQHF.